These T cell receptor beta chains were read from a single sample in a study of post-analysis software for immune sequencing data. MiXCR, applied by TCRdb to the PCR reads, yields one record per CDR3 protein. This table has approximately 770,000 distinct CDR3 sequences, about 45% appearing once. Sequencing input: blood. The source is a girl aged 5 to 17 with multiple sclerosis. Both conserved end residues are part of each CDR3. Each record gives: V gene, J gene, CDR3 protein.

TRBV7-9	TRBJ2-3	CASSEGSADTQYF
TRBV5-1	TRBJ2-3	CASSLYLAGETDTQYF
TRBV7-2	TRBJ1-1	CASRGQLNTEAFF
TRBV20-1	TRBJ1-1	CSALFTEAFF
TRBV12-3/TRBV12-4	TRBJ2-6	CASSLSRGTGANVLTF
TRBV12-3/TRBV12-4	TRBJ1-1	CASNGQMNTEAFF
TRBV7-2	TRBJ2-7	CASSLVDLVDYEQYF
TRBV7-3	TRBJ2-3	CASRESGSRTDTQYF
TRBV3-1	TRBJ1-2	CASSQTAGYGYTF
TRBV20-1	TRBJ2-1	CSARSVFFYNEQFF